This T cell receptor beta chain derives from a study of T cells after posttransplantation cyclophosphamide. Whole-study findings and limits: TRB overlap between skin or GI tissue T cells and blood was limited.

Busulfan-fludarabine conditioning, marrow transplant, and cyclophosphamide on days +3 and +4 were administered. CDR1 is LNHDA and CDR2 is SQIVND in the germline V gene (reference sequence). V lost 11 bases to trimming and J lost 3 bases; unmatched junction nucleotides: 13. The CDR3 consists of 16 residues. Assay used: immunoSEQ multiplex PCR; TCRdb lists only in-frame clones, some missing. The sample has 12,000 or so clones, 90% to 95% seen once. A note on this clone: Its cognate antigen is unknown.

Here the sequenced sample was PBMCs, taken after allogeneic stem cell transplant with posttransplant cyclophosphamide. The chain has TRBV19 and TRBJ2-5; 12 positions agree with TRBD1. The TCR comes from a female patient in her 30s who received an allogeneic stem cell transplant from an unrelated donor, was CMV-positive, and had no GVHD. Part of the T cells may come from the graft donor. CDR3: CASVGDRGRMEETQYF. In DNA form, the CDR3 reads TGTGCCTCGGTGGGGGACAGGGGGCGGATGGAAGAGACCCAGTACTTC.